These 2 T cell receptor beta chains share one sample of origin, sequenced in a study of vaccination effects on CD4 cells after COVID-19 (dated by TCRdb to between 2020 and 2023). Their antigens remain unidentified. In the ViraFEST assay, PBMC were stimulated with viral peptide pools, and TCR sequencing was then used to find antigen-specific CD4+ T cell clonotypes based on their expansion. After about 9 days of culture, CD4+ T cells were isolated with the EasySep CD4+ T cell isolation kit. Each participant received two doses of an mRNA SARS-CoV-2 vaccine, either BNT162b2 or mRNA-1273. Library preparation was by the immunoSEQ multiplex PCR assay. TCRdb holds this immuneACCESS table with in-frame rearrangements only. Some clones are missing; in checked studies, unresolved V genes explain under half, and the rest has no known cause. The sample yields 20,000 to 30,000 clones; 75% to 80% were counted once. Around 6.9% of the sample comes from the top ten.

Specimen: CD4+ T cells from PBMCs cultured with SARS-CoV-2 spike peptides, collected after COVID-19 vaccination. Reading the label with the study, this specimen's cell subset or site is: SARS-CoV-2 spike overlapping peptide pool stimulation. The receptors were sampled from a human donor who received a COVID-19 vaccine. Some clones in this sample may be carry-over from other donors' samples.

The chain links TRBV27 to TRBJ2-3; 7 bases are a match to TRBD1. Germline trimming cut 5 bases from V and 0 bases from J; bases unmatched to any gene: 8. The germline V gene has CDR1 MNHEY and CDR2 SMNVEV (reference sequence). This CDR3 is 16 amino acids long. CDR3: CASSLRQGTSTDTQYF. The CDR3 nucleotides read TGTGCCAGCAGTCTGCGACAGGGAACTAGCACAGATACGCAGTATTTT.

This chain links TRBV2 with TRBJ2-5; TRBD1 is a possible D gene (5 bases). Germline-derived CDR1 and CDR2 are SNHLY and FYNNEI. The V gene lost 4 bases and the J gene lost 5 bases, with 17 bases spanning the gap. This CDR3 spans 15 amino acids. The CDR3 spells CASSVFEGKGETQYF. CDR3 sequence (DNA): TGTGCCAGCAGTGTGTTTGAAGGGAAGGGGGAGACCCAGTACTTC.